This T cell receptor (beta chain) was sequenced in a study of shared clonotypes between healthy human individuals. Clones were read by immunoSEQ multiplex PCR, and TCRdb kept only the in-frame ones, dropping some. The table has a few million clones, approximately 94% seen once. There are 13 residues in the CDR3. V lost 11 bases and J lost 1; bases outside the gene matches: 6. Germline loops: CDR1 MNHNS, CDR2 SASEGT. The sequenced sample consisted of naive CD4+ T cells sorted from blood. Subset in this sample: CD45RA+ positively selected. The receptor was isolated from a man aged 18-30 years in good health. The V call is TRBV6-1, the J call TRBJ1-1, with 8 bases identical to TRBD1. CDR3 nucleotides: TGTGCCGGGGCGGGACAGGCGAACACTGAAGCTTTCTTT. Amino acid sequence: CAGAGQANTEAFF.